The clone carrying this T cell receptor (beta chain) appeared a few times. Its cognate antigen is unknown. The entry originates in a study of T cells after yellow fever vaccination. Study findings and constraints: Clones from primary vaccination mostly reappeared after the booster (around 96% CD4, about 88% CD8). A weaker but faster secondary response was observed, peaking on day 5 versus 15. Contaminating bulk clonotypes could be abundant in FACS-sorted repertoires.

In making TCR cDNA, 5'RACE template switching added a universal primer site and UMIs to it. TCRdb passed the 5' RACE reads through MiXCR, listing each CDR3 protein once. The sample lists about 350,000 distinct CDR3 sequences, about an eighth occurring once. Trimming removed 0 bases from V and 9 bases from J; junction bases left unmatched: 7. The CDR3 has 14 amino acids. Germline CDR1 is DFQATT and CDR2 is SNEGSKA (reference sequence). Sample: CD4+ T cells sorted from PBMCs, taken 15 days after the yellow fever booster vaccination. The chain combines TRBV20-1 with TRBJ2-4; 8 nucleotides match TRBD2. The sequence was collected from a young man who received the YFV17D yellow fever vaccine. The CDR3 DNA sequence: TGCAGTGCTAGAGATGGGGCCGCGGGGGGCATTCAGTACTTC. This encodes CSARDGAAGGIQYF.